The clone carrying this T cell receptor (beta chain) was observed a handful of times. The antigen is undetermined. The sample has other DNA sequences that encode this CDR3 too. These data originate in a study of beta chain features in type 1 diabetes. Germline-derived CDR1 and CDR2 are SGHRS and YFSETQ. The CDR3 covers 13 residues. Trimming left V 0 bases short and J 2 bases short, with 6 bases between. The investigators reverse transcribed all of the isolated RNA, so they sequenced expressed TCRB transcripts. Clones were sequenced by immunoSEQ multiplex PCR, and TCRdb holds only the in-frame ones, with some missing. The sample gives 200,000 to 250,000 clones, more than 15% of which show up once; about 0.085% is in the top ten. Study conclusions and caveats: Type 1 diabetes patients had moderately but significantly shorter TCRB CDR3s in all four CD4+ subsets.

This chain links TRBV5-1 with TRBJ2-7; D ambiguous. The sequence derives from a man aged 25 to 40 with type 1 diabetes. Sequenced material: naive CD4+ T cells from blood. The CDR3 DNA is TGCGCCAGCAGCTTGGACAGAGCCTACGAGCAGTACTTC. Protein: CASSLDRAYEQYF.